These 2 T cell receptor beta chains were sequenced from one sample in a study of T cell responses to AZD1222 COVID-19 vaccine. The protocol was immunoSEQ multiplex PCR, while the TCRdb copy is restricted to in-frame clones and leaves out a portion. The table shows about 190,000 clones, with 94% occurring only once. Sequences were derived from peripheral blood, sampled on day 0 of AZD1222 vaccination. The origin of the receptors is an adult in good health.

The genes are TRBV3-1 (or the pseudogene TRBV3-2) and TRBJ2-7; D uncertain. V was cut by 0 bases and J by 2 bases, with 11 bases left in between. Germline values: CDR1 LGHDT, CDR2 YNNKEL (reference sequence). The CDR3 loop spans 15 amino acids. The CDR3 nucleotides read TGTGCCAGCAGCCAAGATGGAACGGTTGCCTACGAGCAGTACTTC. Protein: CASSQDGTVAYEQYF.

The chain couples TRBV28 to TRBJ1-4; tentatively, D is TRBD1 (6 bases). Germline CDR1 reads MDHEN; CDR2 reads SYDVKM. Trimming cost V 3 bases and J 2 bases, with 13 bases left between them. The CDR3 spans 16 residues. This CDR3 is CASSFIRGGTNEKLFF. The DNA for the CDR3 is TGTGCCAGCAGTTTTATCAGGGGTGGTACTAATGAAAAACTGTTTTTT.